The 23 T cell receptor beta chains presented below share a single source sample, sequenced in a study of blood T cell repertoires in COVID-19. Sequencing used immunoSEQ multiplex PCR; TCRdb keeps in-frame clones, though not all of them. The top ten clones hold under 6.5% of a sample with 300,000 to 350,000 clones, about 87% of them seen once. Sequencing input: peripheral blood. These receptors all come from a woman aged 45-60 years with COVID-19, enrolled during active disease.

The CDR3 region has the DNA TGTGCCAGCTCACCGTTAGGACAGGGCCACGGGGAGCTGTTTTTT. Its protein product is CASSPLGQGHGELFF. The V gene is TRBV18, the J gene TRBJ2-2, with 8 bases that match TRBD1. The length of the CDR3 is 15 residues. Germline CDR1 reads KGHSH; CDR2 reads LQKENI. V trimming: 3 bases; J trimming: 7 bases; junction bases outside the gene matches: 7.

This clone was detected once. The CDR3, as DNA: TGTGCCAGCTCACCTATCGATGCGGGAGGGCCTGGGGATACGCAGTATTTT. Encoded protein: CASSPIDAGGPGDTQYF. The chain couples TRBV18 to TRBJ2-3; 9 bases fit TRBD2. V lost 3 bases and J lost 6; bases outside the gene matches: 13. From germline, CDR1 is KGHSH and CDR2 LQKENI. The CDR3 extends over 17 amino acids.

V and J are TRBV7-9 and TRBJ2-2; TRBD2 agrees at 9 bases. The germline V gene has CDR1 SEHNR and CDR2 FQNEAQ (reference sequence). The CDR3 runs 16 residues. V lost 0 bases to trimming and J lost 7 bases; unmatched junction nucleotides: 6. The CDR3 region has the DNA TGTGCCAGCAGCTTAGCGAGCGGGAGGACCGGCGGGGAGCTGTTTTTT. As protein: CASSLASGRTGGELFF.

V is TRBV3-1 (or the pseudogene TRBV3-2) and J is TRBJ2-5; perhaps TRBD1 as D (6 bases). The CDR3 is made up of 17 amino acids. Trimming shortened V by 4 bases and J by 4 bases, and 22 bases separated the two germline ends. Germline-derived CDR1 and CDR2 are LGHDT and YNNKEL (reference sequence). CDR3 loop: CASSLLNPTGTGETQYF. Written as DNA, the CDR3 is TGTGCCAGCAGCCTCCTCAATCCGACAGGCACGGGAGAGACCCAGTACTTC.

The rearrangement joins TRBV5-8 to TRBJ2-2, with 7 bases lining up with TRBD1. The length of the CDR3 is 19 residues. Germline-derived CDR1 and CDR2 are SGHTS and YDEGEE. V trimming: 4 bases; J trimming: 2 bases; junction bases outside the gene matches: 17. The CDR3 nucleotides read TGTGCCAGCAGCCACCCGGGACAGTTTCCGGGGACCAACACCGGGGAGCTGTTTTTT. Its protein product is CASSHPGQFPGTNTGELFF.

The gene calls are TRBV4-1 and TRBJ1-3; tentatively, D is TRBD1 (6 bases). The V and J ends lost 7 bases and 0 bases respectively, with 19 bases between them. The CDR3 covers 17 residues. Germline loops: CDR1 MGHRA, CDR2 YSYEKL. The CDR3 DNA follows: TGCGCCAGCAATCCGGGACACCCGACCGCCTCTGGAAACACCATATATTTT. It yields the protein CASNPGHPTASGNTIYF.

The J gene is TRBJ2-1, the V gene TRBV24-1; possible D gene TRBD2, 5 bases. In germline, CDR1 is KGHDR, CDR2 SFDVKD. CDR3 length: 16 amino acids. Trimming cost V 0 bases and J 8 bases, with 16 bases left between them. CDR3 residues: CATSDLVSRGMHEQFF. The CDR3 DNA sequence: TGTGCCACCAGTGATTTGGTGTCTAGAGGGATGCATGAGCAGTTCTTC.

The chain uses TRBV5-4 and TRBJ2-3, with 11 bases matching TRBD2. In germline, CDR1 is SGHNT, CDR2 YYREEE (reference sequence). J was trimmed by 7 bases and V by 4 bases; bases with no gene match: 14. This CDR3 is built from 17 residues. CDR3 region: CASSPKVAGGPVNTQYF. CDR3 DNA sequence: TGTGCCAGCAGCCCCAAGGTAGCGGGAGGGCCGGTGAATACGCAGTATTTT.

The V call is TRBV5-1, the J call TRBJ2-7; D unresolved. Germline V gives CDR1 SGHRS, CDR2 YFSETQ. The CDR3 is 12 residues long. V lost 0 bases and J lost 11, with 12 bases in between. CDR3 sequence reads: CASSLGEYPEYF. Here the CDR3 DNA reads TGCGCCAGCAGCTTGGGCGAGTACCCCGAGTACTTC.

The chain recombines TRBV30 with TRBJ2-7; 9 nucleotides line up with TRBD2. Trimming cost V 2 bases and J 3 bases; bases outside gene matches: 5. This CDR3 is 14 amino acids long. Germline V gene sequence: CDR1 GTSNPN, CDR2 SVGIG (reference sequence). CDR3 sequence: CAWSRLAGLYEQYF. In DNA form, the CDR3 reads TGTGCCTGGAGTCGGCTAGCGGGGCTCTACGAGCAGTACTTC.

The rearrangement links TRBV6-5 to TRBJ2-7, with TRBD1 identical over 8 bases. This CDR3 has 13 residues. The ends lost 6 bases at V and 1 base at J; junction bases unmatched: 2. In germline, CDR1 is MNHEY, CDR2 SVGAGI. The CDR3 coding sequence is TGTGCCAGCAGCGGACAGGGTTCCTACGAGCAGTACTTC. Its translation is CASSGQGSYEQYF.

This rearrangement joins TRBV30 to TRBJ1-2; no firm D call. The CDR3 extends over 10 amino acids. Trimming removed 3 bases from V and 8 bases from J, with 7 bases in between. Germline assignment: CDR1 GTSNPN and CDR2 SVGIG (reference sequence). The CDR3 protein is CAWSREGYTF. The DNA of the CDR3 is TGTGCCTGGAGCCGGGAAGGCTACACCTTC.

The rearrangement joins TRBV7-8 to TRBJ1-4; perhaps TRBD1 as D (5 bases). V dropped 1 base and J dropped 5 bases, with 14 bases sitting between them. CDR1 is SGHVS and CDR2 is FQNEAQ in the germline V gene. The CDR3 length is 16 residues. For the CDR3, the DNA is TGTGCCAGCAGCTTAGGGCGCGGGACGGCAAATGAAAAACTGTTTTTT. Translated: CASSLGRGTANEKLFF.

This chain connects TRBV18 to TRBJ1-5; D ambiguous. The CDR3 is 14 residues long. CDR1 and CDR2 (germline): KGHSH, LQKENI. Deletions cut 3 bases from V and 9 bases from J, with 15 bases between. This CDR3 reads CASSPTEVRRPQHF. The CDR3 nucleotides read TGTGCCAGCTCACCGACTGAAGTCAGAAGGCCCCAGCATTTT.

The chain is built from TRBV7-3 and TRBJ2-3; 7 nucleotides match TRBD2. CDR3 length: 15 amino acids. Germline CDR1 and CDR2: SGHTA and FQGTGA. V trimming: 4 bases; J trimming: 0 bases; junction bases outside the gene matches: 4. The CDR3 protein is CASSSIAGSTDTQYF. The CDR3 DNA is TGTGCCAGCAGCTCTATAGCGGGTAGCACAGATACGCAGTATTTT.

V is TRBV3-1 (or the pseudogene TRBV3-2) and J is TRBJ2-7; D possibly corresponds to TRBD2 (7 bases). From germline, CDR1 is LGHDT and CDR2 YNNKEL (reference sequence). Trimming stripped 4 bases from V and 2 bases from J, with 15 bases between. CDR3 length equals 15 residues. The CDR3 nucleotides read TGTGCCAGCAGCCTCACAGAGGGGGGGCCCTACGAGCAGTACTTC. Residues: CASSLTEGGPYEQYF.

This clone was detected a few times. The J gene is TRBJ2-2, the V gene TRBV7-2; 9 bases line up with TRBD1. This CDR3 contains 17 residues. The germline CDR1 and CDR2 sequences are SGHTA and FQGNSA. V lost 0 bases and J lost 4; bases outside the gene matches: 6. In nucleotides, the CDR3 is TGTGCCAGCAGCTTAGCGCTGGGACAGGGATTCACCGGGGAGCTGTTTTTT. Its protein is CASSLALGQGFTGELFF.

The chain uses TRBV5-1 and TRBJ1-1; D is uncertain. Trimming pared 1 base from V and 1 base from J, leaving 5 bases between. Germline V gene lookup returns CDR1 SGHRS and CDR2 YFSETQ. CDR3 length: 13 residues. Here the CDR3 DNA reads TGCGCCAGCAGCTTGACACAGAACACTGAAGCTTTCTTT. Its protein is CASSLTQNTEAFF.

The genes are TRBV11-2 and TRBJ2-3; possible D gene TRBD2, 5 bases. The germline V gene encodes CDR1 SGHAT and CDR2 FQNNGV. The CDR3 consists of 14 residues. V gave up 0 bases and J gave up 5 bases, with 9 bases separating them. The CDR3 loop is CASSLDWRVDTQYF. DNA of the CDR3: TGTGCCAGCAGCTTAGATTGGCGGGTAGATACGCAGTATTTT.

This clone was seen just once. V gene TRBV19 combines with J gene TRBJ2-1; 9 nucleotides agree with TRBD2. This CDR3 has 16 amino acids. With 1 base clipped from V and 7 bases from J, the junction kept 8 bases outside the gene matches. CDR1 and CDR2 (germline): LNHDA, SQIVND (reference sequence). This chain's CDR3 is CASSIGAGGPRNEQFF. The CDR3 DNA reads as TGTGCCAGTAGTATAGGGGCGGGAGGGCCCAGGAATGAGCAGTTCTTC.

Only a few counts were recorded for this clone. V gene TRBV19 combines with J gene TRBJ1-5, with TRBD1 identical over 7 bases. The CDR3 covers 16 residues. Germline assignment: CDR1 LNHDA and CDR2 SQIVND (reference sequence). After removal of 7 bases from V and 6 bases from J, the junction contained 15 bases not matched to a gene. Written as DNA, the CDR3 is TGTGCCAGTACCGCCCGAGAGGGGGCAGGGGGTCAGCCCCAGCATTTT. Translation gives CASTAREGAGGQPQHF. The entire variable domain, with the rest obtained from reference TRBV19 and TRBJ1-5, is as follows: DGGITQSPKYLFRKEGQNVTLSCEQNLNHDAMYWYRQDPGQGLRLIYYSQIVNDFQKGDIAEGYSVSREKKESFPLTVTSAQKNPTAFYLCASTAREGAGGQPQHFGDGTRLSIL.

The CDR3 nucleotides read TGTGCCAGCAGCTTAGGGCCCGGGGAAGGTCAGCCCCAGCATTTT. It specifies CASSLGPGEGQPQHF. This chain uses TRBV5-6 with TRBJ1-5; D not certain. Trimming removed 2 bases from V and 6 bases from J, with 15 bases in between. The CDR3 contains 15 residues. Per germline, CDR1 SGHDT and CDR2 YYEEEE.

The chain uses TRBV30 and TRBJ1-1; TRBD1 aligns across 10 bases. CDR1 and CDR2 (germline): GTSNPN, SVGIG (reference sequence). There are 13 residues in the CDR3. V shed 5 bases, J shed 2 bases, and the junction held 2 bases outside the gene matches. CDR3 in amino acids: CAWGTGDNTEAFF. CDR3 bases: TGTGCCTGGGGGACAGGGGACAACACTGAAGCTTTCTTT.